This T cell receptor beta chain stems from a study of metastatic and nonmetastatic thyroid tumors. Study details: It was across blood and tumor or nodule tissue from malignant and benign thyroid patients that repertoires were compared.

Study-wide points: Reported TCR beta diversity, measured in blood and tumor, was significantly higher for malignant thyroid tumors than for benign nodules.

In the study's own analysis: A classifier for distant metastasis in papillary thyroid cancer was constructed using CDR3 differences observed across clinicopathological groups. MiXCR was used by TCRdb to re-call the PCR reads. TCRdb's processing, not the authors' own work, is the source of the V and J calls. The sample lists 15,000 to 18,000 clones; 23% were seen once. Prior to thyroid surgery, none of the patients had received any treatment. This clone was observed many times. What it recognizes is unknown. The sample was tumor tissue. This TCR was sampled from a female donor with papillary thyroid cancer or a benign thyroid nodule (not recorded which). Some clones in this sample may be carry-over from other donors' samples.

CDR3 DNA: TGTGCCAGCAGCCGACTAGCCTCCTTATCCTACAATGAGCAGTTCTTC. The encoded protein is CASSRLASLSYNEQFF. The chain combines TRBV14 with TRBJ2-1; TRBD2 agrees at 7 bases. Losses at the gene ends were 4 bases for V and 1 base for J; bases not matched to a gene: 7. This CDR3 has 16 amino acids. Germline assignment: CDR1 SGHDN and CDR2 FVKESK. Full variable domain (missing parts from reference TRBV14 and TRBJ2-1): EAGVTQFPSHSVIEKGQTVTLRCDPISGHDNLYWYRRVMGKEIKFLLHFVKESKQDESGMPNNRFLAERTGGTYSTLKVQPAELEDSGVYFCASSRLASLSYNEQFFGPGTRLTVL.